This TCR beta chain derives from a study of beta chain features in type 1 diabetes. About the study: The patients were much like the healthy donors in age, gender and cell yields. General study points: Type 1 diabetes patients showed fewer insertions and more deletions at VDJ junctions. Within the patient group, naive, central memory and Treg TCRB repertoires appeared more similar to each other than within healthy donors.

Turning to this clone: Antigen: not known.

Expressed TCRB transcripts were sequenced after all isolated RNA was converted to cDNA. Here immunoSEQ multiplex PCR was the method, and the copy in TCRdb shows in-frame clones only, minus some. Among 430,000 or so clones, 9.5% to 12% were seen once, and the ten largest hold less than 0.06%. Only one heparinised blood draw was taken per donor, and its volume averaged about 120 mL. The sequence came from a woman under 30 in good health. Sequenced material: naive CD4+ T cells from blood.

CDR3 nucleotides: TGTGCCAGCAGCTTGGCCGGGCGCAGGAATGCCGAGCAGTACGTC. This codes for CASSLAGRRNAEQYV. J is TRBJ2-7 and V is TRBV5-4; D ambiguous. V gave up 0 bases and J gave up 6 bases, with 16 bases separating them. CDR1 SGHNT and CDR2 YYREEE come from the germline V gene (reference sequence). This CDR3 is 15 amino acids long.